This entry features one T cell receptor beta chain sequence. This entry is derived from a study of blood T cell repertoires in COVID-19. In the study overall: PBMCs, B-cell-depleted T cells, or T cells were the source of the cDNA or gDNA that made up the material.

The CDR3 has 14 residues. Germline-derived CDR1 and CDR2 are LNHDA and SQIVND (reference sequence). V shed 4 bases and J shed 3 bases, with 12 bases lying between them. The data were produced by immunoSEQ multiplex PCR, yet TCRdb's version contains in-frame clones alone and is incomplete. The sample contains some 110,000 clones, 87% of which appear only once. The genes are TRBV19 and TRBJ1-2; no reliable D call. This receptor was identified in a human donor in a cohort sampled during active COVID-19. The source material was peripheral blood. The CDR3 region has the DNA TGTGCCAGTAGTAGGCCAGGCGGGGACTATGGCTACACCTTC. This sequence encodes CASSRPGGDYGYTF.